This passage covers 21 T cell receptor beta chains from one sample sequenced in a study of cytomegalovirus exposure and HLA in healthy donors. With 60 Vbeta and 13 Jbeta primers, the PCR was carried out. Generated by immunoSEQ multiplex PCR, the TCRdb table keeps only in-frame clones and is missing some. The table shows 90,000 to 120,000 clones, with 79% occurring only once. Sequenced: PBMCs. These receptors originate from a female donor in good health and CMV-seropositive.

The rearrangement links TRBV18 to TRBJ2-7, with TRBD1 identical over 8 bases. Per the germline V gene, CDR1 is KGHSH and CDR2 is LQKENI. The CDR3 is 15 amino acids. V was pared by 3 bases and J by 0 bases, with 4 bases of the junction left unmatched. CDR3 DNA sequence: TGTGCCAGCTCACCTCGGGACAGGAGCTCCTACGAGCAGTACTTC. Translated: CASSPRDRSSYEQYF.

V gene TRBV9 combines with J gene TRBJ1-1, with D possibly matching TRBD1 (6 bases). Germline CDR1 is SGDLS and CDR2 is YYNGEE. This CDR3 has 16 amino acids. Trimming took off 0 bases at V and 0 bases at J, with 12 bases between the two ends. CDR3 sequence: CASSVGGGLMNTEAFF. The CDR3 DNA reads as TGTGCCAGCAGCGTAGGCGGGGGGCTGATGAACACTGAAGCTTTCTTT.

This clone was counted between two and nine times. This chain joins TRBV19 and TRBJ1-1, with D perhaps matching TRBD1 (5 bases). CDR1 and CDR2 (germline): LNHDA, SQIVND (reference sequence). V gave up 5 bases and J gave up 0 bases, with 13 bases separating them. CDR3 size: 15 residues. The CDR3 here is CASSEGDNMNTEAFF. The CDR3, as DNA: TGTGCCAGTAGTGAAGGGGATAACATGAACACTGAAGCTTTCTTT.

The V gene is TRBV6-6, the J gene TRBJ1-1; D is unclear. V lost 6 bases, J lost 3 bases, and 8 bases lay in between. The CDR3 length is 12 residues. Per germline, CDR1 MNHNY and CDR2 SVGAGI (reference sequence). This CDR3 reads CASRGRDTEAFF. CDR3 sequence (DNA): TGTGCCAGCAGAGGTCGGGACACTGAAGCTTTCTTT.

The V and J genes are TRBV6-1 and TRBJ2-4, with 7 bases lining up with TRBD2. The CDR3 spans 14 residues. The V segment lost 8 bases and the J segment 1 base; nucleotides outside the gene matches: 5. Looked up from germline, CDR1 is MNHNS and CDR2 is SASEGT. The CDR3, as DNA: TGTGCCAGCGAGGACGGGGGGGCCAAAAACATTCAGTACTTC. Amino acids: CASEDGGAKNIQYF.

The chain employs TRBV5-1 and TRBJ2-5; possible D gene TRBD1, 6 bases. The germline CDR1 and CDR2 sequences are SGHRS and YFSETQ. This CDR3 spans 13 amino acids. The V and J ends lost 1 base and 13 bases respectively, with 17 bases between them. The CDR3, as DNA: TGCGCCAGCAGCTTGACAGGGTCCCAGTATCGGTACTTC. Its protein product is CASSLTGSQYRYF.

This chain connects TRBV5-1 to TRBJ1-3; 7 nucleotides align to TRBD1. The germline CDR1 and CDR2 sequences are SGHRS and YFSETQ. This CDR3 spans 15 amino acids. V was pared by 4 bases and J by 0 bases, with 4 bases of the junction left unmatched. The CDR3 sequence is CASSPGQTSGNTIYF. CDR3 sequence (DNA): TGCGCCAGCAGCCCGGGACAGACCTCTGGAAACACCATATATTTT. The full variable domain, in which reference TRBV5-1 and TRBJ1-3 provide the parts outside the CDR3, is KAGVTQTPRYLIKTRGQQVTLSCSPISGHRSVSWYQQTPGQGLQFLFEYFSETQRNKGNFPGRFSGRQFSNSRSEMNVSTLELGDSALYLCASSPGQTSGNTIYFGEGSWLTVV.

A word on this clone: Mismatch with germline at one junction end may stem from a read error. The chain joins TRBV7-9 to TRBJ2-1; 8 bases match TRBD1. CDR3 length: 15 amino acids. Germline CDR1 and CDR2: SEHNR and FQNEAQ (reference sequence). CDR3 sequence reads: CSSSLALAGGREQFF. Written as DNA, the CDR3 is TGTTCCAGCAGCTTAGCGCTGGCAGGGGGCAGGGAGCAGTTCTTC. The full variable domain, in which reference TRBV7-9 and TRBJ2-1 provide the parts outside the CDR3, is DTGVSQNPRHKITKRGQNVTFRCDPISEHNRLYWYRQTLGQGPEFLTYFQNEAQLEKSRLLSDRFSAERPKGSFSTLEIQRTEQGDSAMYLCSSSLALAGGREQFFGPGTRLTVL.

The chain uses TRBV19 and TRBJ2-7; D remains unclear. This CDR3 contains 13 residues. Germline lookup yields CDR1 LNHDA and CDR2 SQIVND (reference sequence). Trimming took 10 bases from V and 0 from J, leaving 13 bases between them. The CDR3 nucleotides are TGTGCCACCTCGGAACTACTCTCCTACGAGCAGTACTTC. Amino acids: CATSELLSYEQYF.

V is TRBV27 and J is TRBJ1-2; D call uncertain. The CDR3 sequence is 14 residues long. Germline-derived CDR1 and CDR2 are MNHEY and SMNVEV (reference sequence). Between the trimmed V and J ends, which lost 4 bases and 10 bases, there was a span of 19 bases. CDR3 nucleotides: TGTGCCAGCAGTTGGAAGGAGACCCCGGGTGACTACACCTTC. Translation: CASSWKETPGDYTF.

V and J are TRBV2 and TRBJ1-1; D is possibly TRBD1 (6 bases). The V end was cut by 7 bases, the J end by 4 bases, with 19 bases between. Germline V gene data show CDR1 as SNHLY and CDR2 as FYNNEI. CDR3 size: 15 residues. This CDR3 is CASIRGAGVGTEAFF. CDR3 DNA sequence: TGTGCCAGCATACGAGGAGCAGGGGTCGGCACTGAAGCTTTCTTT.

In this sample, this clone turned up a few times. The chain joins TRBV5-1 to TRBJ2-1; TRBD2 agrees at 12 bases. There are 14 residues in the CDR3. V was clipped by 5 bases and J by 5 bases; unmatched bases: 2. Germline V gene lookup returns CDR1 SGHRS and CDR2 YFSETQ. CDR3 amino acids: CASSRTSGDNEQFF. In DNA, the CDR3 is TGCGCCAGCAGTCGGACTAGCGGGGACAATGAGCAGTTCTTC.

This chain uses TRBV5-6 with TRBJ1-4, with 7 bases fitting TRBD1. The CDR3 loop spans 14 amino acids. Trimming cost V 4 bases and J 8 bases; bases outside gene matches: 8. Germline assignment: CDR1 SGHDT and CDR2 YYEEEE. CDR3 in DNA: TGTGCCAGCAGCCGACGACAGGGTCAGGAAAAACTGTTTTTT. It specifies CASSRRQGQEKLFF.

This chain uses TRBV27 with TRBJ1-1, with D possibly being TRBD1 (5 bases). Deletions cut 2 bases from V and 6 bases from J, with 13 bases between. From germline, CDR1 is MNHEY and CDR2 SMNVEV (reference sequence). CDR3 length: 14 amino acids. The CDR3 DNA is TGTGCCAGCAGTTTAGTGCGGGGCGCCGCTGAAGCTTTCTTT. Protein: CASSLVRGAAEAFF.

This clone appeared a few times. The J gene is TRBJ2-2, the V gene TRBV29-1; the match to TRBD1 covers 7 bases. The CDR3 contains 14 residues. Germline lookup yields CDR1 SQVTM and CDR2 ANQGSEA. CDR3 DNA sequence: TGCAGTGCTAGACAGGGTTTGGGGACCGGGGAGCTGTTTTTT. This sequence encodes CSARQGLGTGELFF.

V and J are TRBV30 and TRBJ2-2, with 10 bases matching TRBD1. The germline CDR1 and CDR2 sequences are GTSNPN and SVGIG (reference sequence). Losses at the gene ends were 7 bases for V and 7 bases for J; bases not matched to a gene: 9. The CDR3 contains 14 residues. The CDR3 region is CASPGDRGLGELFF. CDR3 in DNA: TGTGCCTCACCTGGCGACAGGGGGCTCGGGGAGCTGTTTTTT.

This chain uses TRBV4-1 with TRBJ2-1; D gene ambiguous. Germline V gene lookup returns CDR1 MGHRA and CDR2 YSYEKL. Trimming stripped 1 base from V and 10 bases from J, with 11 bases between. The CDR3 has 13 amino acids. In DNA form, the CDR3 reads TGCGCCAGCAGCCAAGGAGGTAGGCGGGAGCAGTTCTTC. Translating gives CASSQGGRREQFF.

The sample holds one count of this clone. This sequence joins TRBV7-2 and TRBJ2-7, with TRBD2 as a possible D gene (5 bases). V dropped 5 bases and J dropped 2 bases, with 16 bases sitting between them. The CDR3 runs to 15 residues. Germline V gene sequence: CDR1 SGHTA, CDR2 FQGNSA. This CDR3 reads CASSPQRNPPYEQYF. CDR3 nucleotides: TGTGCCAGCAGCCCCCAGCGGAATCCCCCCTACGAGCAGTACTTC.

V gene TRBV7-9 combines with J gene TRBJ1-6, with TRBD1 identical over 8 bases. The V segment lost 0 bases and the J segment 10 bases; nucleotides outside the gene matches: 5. The CDR3 loop spans 15 amino acids. CDR1 SEHNR and CDR2 FQNEAQ come from the germline V gene (reference sequence). CDR3 nucleotide sequence: TGTGCCAGCAGCTTAGCCGGACAGGGTGGCTCACCCCTCCACTTT. Protein product: CASSLAGQGGSPLHF.

This clone was recorded only once. CDR3 sequence reads: CASSQSQRGNTGELFF. For the CDR3, the DNA is TGCGCCAGCAGTCAATCGCAACGGGGGAACACCGGGGAGCTGTTTTTT. The chain combines TRBV23-1 with TRBJ2-2, with D possibly TRBD2 on 5 matching bases. TRBV23-1 is recorded as an ORF, its role being uncertain. Trimming removed 0 bases from V and 1 base from J, with 9 bases in between. The CDR3 loop spans 16 amino acids.

CDR3 sequence reads: CASSLGGFYEQYF. CDR3 in DNA: TGCGCCAGCAGCTTGGGGGGCTTCTACGAGCAGTACTTC. J is TRBJ2-7 and V is TRBV5-1, with D maybe TRBD1 (5 bases). The CDR3 loop spans 13 amino acids. Trimming removed 0 bases from V and 3 bases from J, with 7 bases in between. Germline V gene data show CDR1 as SGHRS and CDR2 as YFSETQ.